Here is one T cell receptor (beta chain) with its context. The data stem from a study of blood T cell repertoires in COVID-19. In the study overall: Acute and convalescent COVID-19 samples came from the United States, Italy and Spain.

The CDR3 spans 16 residues. Trimming pared 2 bases from V and 5 bases from J, leaving 15 bases between. Germline CDR1 is LGHDT and CDR2 is YNNKEL (reference sequence). Original methodology: Amplification of reference gene primers provided the estimated nucleated cell counts. The assay was immunoSEQ multiplex PCR, and TCRdb's table has in-frame clones only and misses some. D and trimming come from the DNA, and the V and J calls and clone size come from that table. The sample has 120,000 or so clones; about 81% are singletons. The TCR originated in a woman in her forties or fifties with acute or convalescent COVID-19. The chain recombines TRBV3-1 (or the pseudogene TRBV3-2) with TRBJ2-2, with D tentatively TRBD2 (5 bases). Sequencing input: peripheral blood. In nucleotides, the CDR3 is TGTGCCAGCAGCCAATACGAGGGAAAGGGAACCGGGGAGCTGTTTTTT. This sequence encodes CASSQYEGKGTGELFF.